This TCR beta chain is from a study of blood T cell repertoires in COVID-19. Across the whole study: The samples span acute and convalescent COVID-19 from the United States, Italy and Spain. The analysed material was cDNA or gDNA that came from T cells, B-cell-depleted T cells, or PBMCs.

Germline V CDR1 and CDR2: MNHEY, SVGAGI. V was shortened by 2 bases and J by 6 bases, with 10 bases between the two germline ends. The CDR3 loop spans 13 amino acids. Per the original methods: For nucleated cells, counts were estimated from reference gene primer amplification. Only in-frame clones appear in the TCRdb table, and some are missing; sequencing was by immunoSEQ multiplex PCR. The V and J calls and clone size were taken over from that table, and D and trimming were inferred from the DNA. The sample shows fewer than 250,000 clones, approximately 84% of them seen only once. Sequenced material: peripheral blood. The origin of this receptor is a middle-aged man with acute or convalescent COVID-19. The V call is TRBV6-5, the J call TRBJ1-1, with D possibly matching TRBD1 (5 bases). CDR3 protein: CASSYAGHPEAFF. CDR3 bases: TGTGCCAGCAGTTACGCAGGGCATCCTGAAGCTTTCTTT.